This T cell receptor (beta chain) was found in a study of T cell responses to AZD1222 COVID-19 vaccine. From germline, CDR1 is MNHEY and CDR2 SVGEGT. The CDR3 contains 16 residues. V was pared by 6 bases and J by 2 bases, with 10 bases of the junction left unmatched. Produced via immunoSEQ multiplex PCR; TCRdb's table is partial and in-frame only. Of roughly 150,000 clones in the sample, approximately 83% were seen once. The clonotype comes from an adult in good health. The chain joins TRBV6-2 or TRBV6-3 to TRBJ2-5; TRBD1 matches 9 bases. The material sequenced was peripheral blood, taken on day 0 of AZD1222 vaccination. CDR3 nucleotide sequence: TGTGCCAGCAGCCTACACGGGACAGGGAGACAAGAGACCCAGTACTTC. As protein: CASSLHGTGRQETQYF.